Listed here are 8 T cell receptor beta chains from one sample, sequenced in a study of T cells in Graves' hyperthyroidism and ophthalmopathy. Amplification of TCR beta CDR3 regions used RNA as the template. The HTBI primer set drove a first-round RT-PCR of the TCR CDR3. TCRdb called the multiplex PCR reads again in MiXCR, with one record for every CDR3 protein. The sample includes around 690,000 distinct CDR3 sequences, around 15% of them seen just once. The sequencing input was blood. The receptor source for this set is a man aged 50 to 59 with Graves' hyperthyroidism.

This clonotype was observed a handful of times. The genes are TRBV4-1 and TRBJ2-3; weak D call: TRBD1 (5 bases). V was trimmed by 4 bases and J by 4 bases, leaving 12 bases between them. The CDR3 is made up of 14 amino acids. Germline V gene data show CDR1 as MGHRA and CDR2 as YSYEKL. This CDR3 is CASSLKGFADTQYF. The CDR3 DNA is TGCGCCAGCAGCCTCAAGGGGTTCGCAGATACGCAGTATTTT.

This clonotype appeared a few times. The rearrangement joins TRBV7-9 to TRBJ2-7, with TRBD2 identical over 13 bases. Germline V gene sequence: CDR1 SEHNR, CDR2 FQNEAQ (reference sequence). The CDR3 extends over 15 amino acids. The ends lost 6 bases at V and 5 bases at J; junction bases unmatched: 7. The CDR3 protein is CASRTGTSGIHEQYF. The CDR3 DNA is TGTGCCAGCAGGACTGGGACTAGCGGGATCCACGAGCAGTACTTC.

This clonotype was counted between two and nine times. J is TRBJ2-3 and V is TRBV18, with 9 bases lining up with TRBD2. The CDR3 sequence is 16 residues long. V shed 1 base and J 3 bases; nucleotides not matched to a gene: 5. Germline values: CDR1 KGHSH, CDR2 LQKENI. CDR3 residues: CASSPRSGSGTDTQYF. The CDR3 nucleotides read TGTGCCAGCTCACCACGTAGCGGGAGCGGGACAGATACGCAGTATTTT.

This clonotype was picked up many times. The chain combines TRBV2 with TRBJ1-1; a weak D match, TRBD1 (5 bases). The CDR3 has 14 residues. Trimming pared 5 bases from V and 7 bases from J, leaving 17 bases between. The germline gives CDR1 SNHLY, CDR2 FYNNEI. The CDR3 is CASSQGTRRIEAFF. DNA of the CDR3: TGTGCCAGCAGTCAAGGGACCCGGAGGATTGAAGCTTTCTTT.

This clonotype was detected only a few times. Here the CDR3 reads CASSLPGPFNSPLHF. The CDR3 nucleotides are TGCGCCAGCAGCTTACCGGGACCGTTTAATTCACCCCTCCACTTT. The chain uses TRBV5-1 and TRBJ1-6, with D perhaps matching TRBD1 (5 bases). Germline loops: CDR1 SGHRS, CDR2 YFSETQ. The V and J ends lost 2 bases and 6 bases respectively, with 12 bases between them. This CDR3 spans 15 amino acids.

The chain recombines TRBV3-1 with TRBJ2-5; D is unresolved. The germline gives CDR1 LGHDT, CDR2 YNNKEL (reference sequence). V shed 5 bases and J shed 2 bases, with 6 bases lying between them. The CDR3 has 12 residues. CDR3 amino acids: CASSWQQETQYF. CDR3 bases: TGTGCCAGCAGCTGGCAACAAGAGACCCAGTACTTC.

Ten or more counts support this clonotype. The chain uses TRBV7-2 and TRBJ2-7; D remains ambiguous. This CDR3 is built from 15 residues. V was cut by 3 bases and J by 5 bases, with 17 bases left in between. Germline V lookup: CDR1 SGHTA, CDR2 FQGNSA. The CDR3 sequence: CASSLGGRYWDEQYF. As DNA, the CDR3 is TGTGCCAGCAGCTTGGGCGGCAGGTATTGGGACGAGCAGTACTTC.

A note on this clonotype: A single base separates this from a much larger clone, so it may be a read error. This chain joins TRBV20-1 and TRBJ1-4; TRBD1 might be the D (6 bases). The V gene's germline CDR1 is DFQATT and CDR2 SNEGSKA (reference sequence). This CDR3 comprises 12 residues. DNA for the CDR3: TGCGGTGCTGAGGACAGTAATGAAAAACTGTTTTTT. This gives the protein CGAEDSNEKLFF.